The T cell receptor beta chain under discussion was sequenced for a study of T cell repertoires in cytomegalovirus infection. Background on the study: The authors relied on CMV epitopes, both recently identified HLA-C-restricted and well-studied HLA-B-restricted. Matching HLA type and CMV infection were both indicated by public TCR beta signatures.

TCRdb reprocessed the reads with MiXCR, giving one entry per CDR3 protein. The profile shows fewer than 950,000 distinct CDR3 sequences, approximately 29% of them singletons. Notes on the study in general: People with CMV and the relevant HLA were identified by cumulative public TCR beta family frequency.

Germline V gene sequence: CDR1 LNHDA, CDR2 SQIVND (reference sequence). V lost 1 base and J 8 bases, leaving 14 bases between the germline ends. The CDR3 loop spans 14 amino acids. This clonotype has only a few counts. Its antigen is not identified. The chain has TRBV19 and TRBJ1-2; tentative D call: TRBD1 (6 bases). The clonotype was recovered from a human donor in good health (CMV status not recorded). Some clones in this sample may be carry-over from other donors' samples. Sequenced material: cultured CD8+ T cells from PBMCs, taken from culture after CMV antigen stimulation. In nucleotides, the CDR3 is TGTGCCAGTAGTATAGTGGACAGCGTCCGCGGCTACACCTTC. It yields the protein CASSIVDSVRGYTF.